A selection of T cell receptor beta chains follows, all from one sample in a study of blood T cell repertoires in COVID-19. TCRdb's table, derived via immunoSEQ multiplex PCR, lists solely in-frame clones and lacks some. The sample lists 40,000 or so clones; about 88% were seen once. The sample consisted of peripheral blood. Receptors originate from a human donor in a cohort sampled during active COVID-19. CDR3s include the opening cysteine and the closing phenylalanine or tryptophan.

v_call cdr3_length cdr3_aa
TRBV6-6 13 CAFKGGPTDTQYF
TRBV7-7 17 CASSAGSGTGPSSEQYF
TRBV5-5 15 CASSRSLPDTDTQYF
TRBV20-1 14 CSASSGGSNYGYTF
TRBV12-3/TRBV12-4 13 CASRRTRTDTQYF
TRBV5-4 18 CASSFVQGYRSGANVLTF
TRBV7-2 16 CASSWTSGLGPNEQFF
TRBV4-1 14 CASAPDRVWTEAFF
TRBV28 17 CASTPSPGRDWGGELFF
TRBV7-6 14 CASSSVPYQETQYF
TRBV4-3 14 CASSQVGGTYEQYF
TRBV30 12 CAWRLQGVGYTF
TRBV4-1 16 CASSQDGQGGFYGYTF
TRBV10-3 14 CAISAGPDNQPQHF
TRBV7-9 12 CASSLDEGGYTF
TRBV19 18 CASSRFARSRDRGYEQYF
TRBV9 15 CASSVGAGTNYGYTF
TRBV12-5 16 CASGWGTGGTLYEQYF
TRBV12-3/TRBV12-4 12 CASSLAGSPLHF
TRBV29-1 12 CSVEGLQGEQYF
TRBV7-2 13 CASSSRGAFEQFF
TRBV18 13 CASSPEYSYEQYF
TRBV5-6 18 CASSPYAAVGARSYEQYF
TRBV6-5 14 CASIPPGVTGELFF
TRBV5-1 15 CASSSSPQVGGGAFF
TRBV6-5 13 CASSYSQGAEAFF
TRBV14 12 CASSPDRSGYTF
TRBV19 12 CASSIGGDTQYF
TRBV6-6 15 CASSPGTASNQPQHF
TRBV9 14 CASSVDQSTDTQYF
TRBV11-2 14 CASTISNSQETQYF
TRBV12-5 20 CASGLEALETGGFRGYGYTF
TRBV5-8 14 CASSFSRRGYEQFF
TRBV10-3 13 CAISFGGEETQYF
TRBV5-1 15 CASSWTGGMAETQYF
TRBV24-1 13 CATSDPSRETQYF
TRBV11-3 15 CASSLGTGGSETQYF
TRBV6-5 15 CASSYSTATNEKLFF
TRBV5-4 14 CASSLAGVPSPLHF
TRBV18 14 CASYPGTGNTEAFF
TRBV10-2 17 CASSASAGGPGGREQFF
TRBV11-2 12 CASSWTIYGYTF
TRBV19 14 CASSYRAARETQYF
TRBV6-5 13 CVSSYRGFAEAFF
TRBV7-6 15 CASSSGGGNNQPQHF
TRBV20-1 14 CSASPPGGGTEAFF
TRBV7-2 13 CASSPDRVAGYTF
TRBV7-6 16 CASSLRTGTGANVLTF
TRBV19 16 CASTPGYYSGANVLTF
TRBV6-2/TRBV6-3 12 CASSWDIYEQYF
TRBV18 13 CASSRDRGTEAFF
TRBV9 13 CASSVLGATEAFF
TRBV19 14 CASTATFQGNEQFF
TRBV6-2/TRBV6-3 15 CASSPWQISNQPQHF
TRBV11-2 14 CASSVGQGTYEQYF